This record looks at one T cell receptor (beta chain) sequence and its context. Seattle patients were enrolled during active infection and followed longitudinally. These data belong to a study of blood T cell repertoires in COVID-19. The wider study: Donors in the United States, Italy and Spain gave samples during acute or convalescent COVID-19.

Clones were read by immunoSEQ multiplex PCR, and TCRdb kept only the in-frame ones, dropping some. Among 150,000 to 250,000 clones listed, 94% were seen once. Germline-derived CDR1 and CDR2 are MDHEN and SYDVKM. Trimming at V came to 10 bases and at J to 7 bases, leaving 11 bases not matched to a gene. This CDR3 region has 13 residues. Sequencing used peripheral blood. This clonotype was sampled from a man younger than 40 with COVID-19, enrolled during active disease. This chain joins TRBV28 and TRBJ1-1; 8 bases are a match to TRBD1. CDR3 bases: TGTGCCACCCGGGCCTCAGGGGGCGTTGAAGCTTTCTTT. It yields the protein CATRASGGVEAFF.